These 25 T cell receptor beta chains share one sample of origin, sequenced in a study of control samples from healthy donors and cancer patients. The table came from immunoSEQ multiplex PCR; TCRdb's copy has only in-frame clones and leaves some out. The table includes about 89,000 clones, roughly 86% detected once. The source material was blood. The source of these receptors is a man aged 30 to 39 in good health.

This clone was counted a single time. This rearrangement joins TRBV7-9 to TRBJ2-7; 11 nucleotides align to TRBD2. CDR3 size: 15 residues. Per germline, CDR1 SEHNR and CDR2 FQNEAQ (reference sequence). V was pared by 2 bases and J by 2 bases, with 2 bases of the junction left unmatched. CDR3 sequence reads: CASSLPSGGPYEQYF. Here the CDR3 DNA reads TGTGCCAGCAGCTTACCTAGCGGGGGGCCCTACGAGCAGTACTTC.

This clone was counted once. This chain uses TRBV11-2 with TRBJ2-3, with D possibly TRBD2 on 5 matching bases. CDR1 and CDR2 (germline): SGHAT, FQNNGV. The CDR3 covers 14 residues. The ends were cut back, 0 bases at V and 4 bases at J, with 8 bases in the middle. The CDR3 DNA is TGTGCCAGCAGCTTAGACCTAGCCCCAGATACGCAGTATTTT. Its protein product is CASSLDLAPDTQYF. The variable domain in full, completed from reference TRBV11-2 and TRBJ2-3, reads EAGVAQSPRYKIIEKRQSVAFWCNPISGHATLYWYQQILGQGPKLLIQFQNNGVVDDSQLPKDRFSAERLKGVDSTLKIQPAKLEDSAVYLCASSLDLAPDTQYFGPGTRLTVL.

CDR3 region: CASSPQGPRTGSNYGYTF. The CDR3 DNA sequence: TGCGCCAGCAGTCCACAGGGGCCCCGGACAGGATCCAACTATGGCTACACCTTC. The chain recombines TRBV5-1 with TRBJ1-2; 7 bases are shared with TRBD1. V shed 5 bases, J shed 2 bases, and the junction held 18 bases outside the gene matches. The germline gives CDR1 SGHRS, CDR2 YFSETQ. The CDR3 runs 18 residues.

The gene calls are TRBV6-5 and TRBJ1-2; 11 bases are a match to TRBD1. The J segment lost 7 bases and the V segment lost 2 bases, leaving 3 bases of the junction unmatched. Germline V gives CDR1 MNHEY, CDR2 SVGAGI. The CDR3 loop spans 14 amino acids. In DNA, the CDR3 is TGTGCCAGCAGTTACGCCGGGACAGGGGGTGGCTACACCTTC. Translation gives CASSYAGTGGGYTF.

This sequence joins TRBV6-6 and TRBJ1-2, with D hard to call. The V end lost 7 bases, the J end lost 4 bases, and 19 bases lay between the germline ends. In germline, CDR1 is MNHNY, CDR2 SVGAGI (reference sequence). This CDR3 comprises 15 residues. CDR3 in amino acids: CASTNLDQATYGYTF. The DNA of the CDR3 is TGTGCCAGCACCAATCTTGACCAGGCTACCTATGGCTACACCTTC.

V and J are TRBV6-5 and TRBJ1-2; D call uncertain. V lost 2 bases, J lost 6 bases, and 10 bases lay in between. The CDR3 has 13 residues. CDR1 and CDR2 (germline): MNHEY, SVGAGI. The CDR3 here is CASSYAEGDGYTF. The DNA of the CDR3 is TGTGCCAGCAGTTACGCGGAGGGTGATGGCTACACCTTC.

The chain joins TRBV5-4 to TRBJ1-1; 7 nucleotides agree with TRBD1. The CDR3 is 16 residues long. J was trimmed by 0 bases and V by 4 bases; bases with no gene match: 9. Germline-derived CDR1 and CDR2 are SGHNT and YYREEE (reference sequence). The CDR3 DNA sequence: TGTGCCAGCAGCCCAAGACAGGGTTATGTGAACACTGAAGCTTTCTTT. Its translation is CASSPRQGYVNTEAFF.

This chain connects TRBV19 to TRBJ1-3; D ambiguous. Germline V lookup: CDR1 LNHDA, CDR2 SQIVND (reference sequence). The CDR3 totals 13 residues. Deletions cut 5 bases from V and 2 bases from J, with 7 bases between. As DNA, the CDR3 is TGTGCCAGTAGTGAGTCAGCTGGAAACACCATATATTTT. Amino acids: CASSESAGNTIYF.

This clone appeared a few times. The chain joins TRBV2 to TRBJ1-5; D perhaps matches TRBD1 (6 bases). Germline assignment: CDR1 SNHLY and CDR2 FYNNEI. CDR3 length: 13 residues. The V end was cut by 3 bases, the J end by 6 bases, with 9 bases between. CDR3 DNA: TGTGCCAGCAGTGATAGGGGGATTCAGCCCCAGCATTTT. Translated: CASSDRGIQPQHF.

In DNA, the CDR3 is TGCGCCAGCAGCCAGACTAGCGCCCAAGAGACCCAGTACTTC. Its translation: CASSQTSAQETQYF. The chain links TRBV10-2 to TRBJ2-5; 8 bases fit TRBD2. In germline, CDR1 is WSHSY, CDR2 SAAADI. The CDR3 contains 14 residues. The V gene end was trimmed by 6 bases and the J gene end by 1 base; junction bases not matched to a gene: 4.

The chain employs TRBV5-4 and TRBJ2-3; D might be TRBD2 (6 bases). Germline V lookup: CDR1 SGHNT, CDR2 YYREEE (reference sequence). The CDR3 covers 16 residues. Trimming shortened V by 1 base and J by 3 bases, and 15 bases separated the two germline ends. CDR3 residues: CASSLLGSGGTDTQYF. The CDR3 DNA reads as TGTGCCAGCAGCTTGTTGGGATCTGGGGGGACAGATACGCAGTATTTT.

V and J are TRBV5-1 and TRBJ2-7; tentative D call: TRBD1 (5 bases). CDR1 and CDR2 (germline): SGHRS, YFSETQ. This CDR3 has 14 amino acids. With 0 bases removed from V and 3 bases from J, the gap between germline ends came to 10 bases. DNA of the CDR3: TGCGCCAGCAGCTTGGGGACAACGAACTACGAGCAGTACTTC. Translated, it gives CASSLGTTNYEQYF.

The chain uses TRBV27 and TRBJ1-5; D unclear. The V gene's germline CDR1 is MNHEY and CDR2 SMNVEV (reference sequence). This CDR3 spans 13 amino acids. V was pared by 5 bases and J by 8 bases, with 13 bases between. The CDR3 nucleotides are TGTGCCAGCAGTCTGGACGGGCTGGAGCCCCAGCATTTT. Translation gives CASSLDGLEPQHF.

The rearrangement uses TRBV5-1 and TRBJ2-3, with TRBD1 matching over 7 bases. Germline V gives CDR1 SGHRS, CDR2 YFSETQ. CDR3 length: 16 residues. V lost 4 bases to trimming and J lost 0 bases; unmatched junction nucleotides: 8. The CDR3 sequence: CASSLSGQTSTDTQYF. The DNA of the CDR3 is TGCGCCAGCAGCCTGTCGGGACAGACCAGCACAGATACGCAGTATTTT.

Only a few counts were recorded for this clone. The chain is built from TRBV7-9 and TRBJ1-4; possibly TRBD1 for D (5 bases). The CDR3 has 12 residues. Germline CDR1 and CDR2: SEHNR and FQNEAQ (reference sequence). The V and J ends lost 8 bases and 5 bases respectively, with 9 bases between them. The DNA for the CDR3 is TGTGCCAGCGGGGGTCTAAATGAAAAACTGTTTTTT. It encodes CASGGLNEKLFF.

The chain employs TRBV1 and TRBJ2-5. TRBV1 is labeled a pseudogene. This CDR3 has 15 amino acids. The CDR3 loop reads CTSSHLRGEQETQYF. DNA for the CDR3: TGCACCAGCAGCCACCTTAGAGGGGAACAAGAGACCCAGTACTTC.

In its sample, this clone was seen a few times. The chain uses TRBV7-8 and TRBJ1-1, with D maybe TRBD1 (5 bases). Trimming pared 4 bases from V and 1 base from J, leaving 7 bases between. In germline, CDR1 is SGHVS, CDR2 FQNEAQ. CDR3 size: 13 residues. CDR3 DNA sequence: TGTGCCAGCAGCTGGACAAGGAACACTGAAGCTTTCTTT. The encoded protein is CASSWTRNTEAFF.

The chain links TRBV4-1 to TRBJ2-7, with TRBD1 matching 8 bases. After removal of 0 bases from V and 4 bases from J, the junction contained 8 bases not matched to a gene. Germline V gene data show CDR1 as MGHRA and CDR2 as YSYEKL. This CDR3 is 16 amino acids long. CDR3 in amino acids: CASSQDHRGFGYEQYF. CDR3 nucleotides: TGCGCCAGCAGCCAAGATCACAGGGGGTTTGGTTACGAGCAGTACTTC.

In this sample, this clone turned up a few times. This chain uses TRBV6-6 with TRBJ2-7, with D perhaps matching TRBD1 (6 bases). Trimming took 2 bases from V and 4 from J, leaving 18 bases between them. Germline CDR1 and CDR2: MNHNY and SVGAGI (reference sequence). The length of the CDR3 is 16 residues. The CDR3, as DNA: TGTGCCAGCAGTTACGCGACCGGACAGAGTACTTACGAGCAGTACGTC. Its translation is CASSYATGQSTYEQYV.

The chain couples TRBV18 to TRBJ2-7; 7 positions agree with TRBD1. The ends lost 3 bases at V and 1 base at J; junction bases unmatched: 6. Germline values: CDR1 KGHSH, CDR2 LQKENI. CDR3 size: 15 residues. CDR3 sequence (DNA): TGTGCCAGCTCACCGTCTGCCAGGGGGTCCTACGAGCAGTACGTC. This translates into CASSPSARGSYEQYV.

The chain carries TRBV7-9 and TRBJ2-5; 8 bases match TRBD2. This CDR3 is built from 16 residues. V dropped 5 bases and J dropped 2; count of bases not matched to a gene: 10. CDR1 SEHNR and CDR2 FQNEAQ come from the germline V gene (reference sequence). CDR3 loop: CASSPTSGQVQETQYF. The CDR3 DNA sequence: TGTGCCAGCAGCCCCACTAGCGGCCAGGTTCAAGAGACCCAGTACTTC.

This clone was observed a single time. The chain has TRBV5-1 and TRBJ2-3; TRBD2 is a possible D gene (5 bases). Germline V CDR1 and CDR2: SGHRS, YFSETQ. Trimming removed 0 bases at V and 2 bases at J, with 13 bases between. The CDR3 loop spans 16 amino acids. CDR3 amino acids: CASSLGGVGPTDTQYF. For the CDR3, the DNA is TGCGCCAGCAGCTTGGGGGGAGTCGGCCCCACAGATACGCAGTATTTT.

This rearrangement joins TRBV2 to TRBJ1-1, with a tentative D call TRBD1 (5 bases). The CDR3 runs to 13 residues. With 4 bases removed from V and 3 bases from J, the gap between germline ends came to 9 bases. Germline values: CDR1 SNHLY, CDR2 FYNNEI. The CDR3 is CASSAGGDTEAFF. The CDR3, as DNA: TGTGCCAGCAGTGCGGGGGGAGACACTGAAGCTTTCTTT. Supplemented by reference TRBV2 and TRBJ1-1, the full variable domain reads EPEVTQTPSHQVTQMGQEVILRCVPISNHLYFYWYRQILGQKVEFLVSFYNNEISEKSEIFDDQFSVERPDGSNFTLKIRSTKLEDSAMYFCASSAGGDTEAFFGQGTRLTVV.

The V gene is TRBV2, the J gene TRBJ1-6; D perhaps matches TRBD1 (5 bases). The ends were cut back, 7 bases at V and 5 bases at J, with 15 bases in the middle. The V gene's germline CDR1 is SNHLY and CDR2 FYNNEI. The CDR3 is 15 amino acids. The CDR3 coding sequence is TGTGCCAGCATGGGGGGTCCTTTCCATAATTCACCCCTCCACTTT. It yields the protein CASMGGPFHNSPLHF.

The chain couples TRBV5-8 to TRBJ1-2; 8 bases map to TRBD1. This CDR3 comprises 15 residues. Trimming cost V 4 bases and J 6 bases; bases outside gene matches: 11. The V gene's germline CDR1 is SGHTS and CDR2 YDEGEE. CDR3 amino acids: CASSLARTGRNGYTF. CDR3 nucleotide sequence: TGTGCCAGCAGCCTGGCGCGGACAGGGAGGAATGGCTACACCTTC.